This T cell receptor (beta chain) was captured in a study of T cells in Graves' hyperthyroidism and ophthalmopathy. With V trimmed by 3 bases and J by 7 bases, 5 bases remained unmatched. Germline CDR1 is SGDLS and CDR2 is YYNGEE. The CDR3 has 14 amino acids. TCR beta CDR3 regions were amplified from RNA transcripts. An initial round of RT-PCR targeting the TCR CDR3 relied on the HTBI primer set. TCRdb fed the multiplex PCR reads into MiXCR, producing one record per CDR3 protein. Altogether a few hundred thousand distinct CDR3 sequences are present, 22% being singletons, with the ten largest covering about 53%.

The gene calls are TRBV9 and TRBJ2-1, with TRBD2 matching 9 bases. The TCR sequence derives from a woman between 65 and 79 years old with Graves' ophthalmopathy. Sequencing was done on a sample of blood. The DNA for the CDR3 is TGTGCCAGCAGCGGTAGCGGGAGCCGGAATGAGCAGTTCTTC. Protein sequence: CASSGSGSRNEQFF.